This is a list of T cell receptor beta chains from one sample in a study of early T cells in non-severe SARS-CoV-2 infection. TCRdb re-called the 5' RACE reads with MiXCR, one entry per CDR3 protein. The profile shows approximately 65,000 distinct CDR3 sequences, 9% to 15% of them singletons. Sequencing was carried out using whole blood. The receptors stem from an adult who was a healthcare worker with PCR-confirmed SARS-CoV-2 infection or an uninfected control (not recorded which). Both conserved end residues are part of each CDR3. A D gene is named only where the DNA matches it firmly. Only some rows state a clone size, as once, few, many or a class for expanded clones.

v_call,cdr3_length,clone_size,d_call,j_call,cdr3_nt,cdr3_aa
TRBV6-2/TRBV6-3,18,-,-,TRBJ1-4,TGTGCCAGCAGTTACTCGTCGGCGCGGGGCCTCATAGCGGGGAAACTGTTTTTT,CASSYSSARGLIAGKLFF
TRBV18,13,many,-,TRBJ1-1,TGTGCCAGCTCACCGTCAGGGGTAACTGAAGCTTTCTTT,CASSPSGVTEAFF
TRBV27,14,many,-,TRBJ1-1,TGTGCCAGCAGTAGGGGGGGCGGAAACACTGAAGCTTTCTTT,CASSRGGGNTEAFF
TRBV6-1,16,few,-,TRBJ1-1,TGTGCCAGCAGGGTGGAACCGCGGTCGGCATGGTTGAAAGCTTTCTTT,CASRVEPRSAWLKAFF
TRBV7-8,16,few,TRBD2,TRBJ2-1,TGTGCCAGCACCCCAGGCATCGGGGGGACCTACAATGAGCAGTTCTTC,CASTPGIGGTYNEQFF
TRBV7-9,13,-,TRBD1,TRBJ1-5,TGTGCCAGCAGCCCCCAGGGGGATCAGCCCCAGCATTTT,CASSPQGDQPQHF
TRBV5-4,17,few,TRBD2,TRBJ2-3,TGTGCCAGCAGCCTAACCGGGACTAGCGGACGCACAGATACGCAGTATTTT,CASSLTGTSGRTDTQYF
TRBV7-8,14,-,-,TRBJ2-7,TGTGCCAGCAGCCCCTACCAACCAACGGGCGAGCAGTACTTC,CASSPYQPTGEQYF
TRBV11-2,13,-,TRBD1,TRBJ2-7,TGTGCCAGCAGCTTCCCCGGGACAGGCGAGCAGTACTTC,CASSFPGTGEQYF
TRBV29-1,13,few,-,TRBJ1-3,TGCAGCGTTCTTAGAGGGGGAGGAAACACCATATATTTT,CSVLRGGGNTIYF
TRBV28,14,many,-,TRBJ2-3,TGTGCCAGCAGTCGGGGACTTTATGCGGATACGCAGTATTTT,CASSRGLYADTQYF
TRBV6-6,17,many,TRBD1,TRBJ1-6,TGTGCCAGCACTCCGGACAGGGGCCGCGGGGATAATTCACCCCTCCACTTT,CASTPDRGRGDNSPLHF
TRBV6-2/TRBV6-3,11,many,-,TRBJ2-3,TGTGCCAGCACGGCAAGTGGCACGCAGTATTTT,CASTASGTQYF
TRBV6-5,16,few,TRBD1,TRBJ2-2,TGTGCCAGCAGGGACCGGGACAGGGGTAGAACCGGGGAGCTGTTTTTT,CASRDRDRGRTGELFF